One sample yielded the 14 T cell receptor beta chains listed below, sequenced in a study of blood T cell repertoires in COVID-19 (TCRdb year 2020). Libraries were prepared through the immunoSEQ multiplex PCR assay. The table comes from immuneACCESS by way of TCRdb, which keeps in-frame sequences with V and J called. Part of the clones is missing from these tables; in studies checked, under half for an unresolved V gene and the rest for unknown reasons. This sample has 150,000 to 200,000 clones in its table, and around 95% of those were observed once. The top ten clonotypes cover approximately 0.8% of the sample. Source material: peripheral blood. These receptors originate from a man aged 25-45 years with COVID-19, enrolled during active disease.

This clone was picked up one time. The chain links TRBV5-1 to TRBJ2-1; D perhaps matches TRBD1 (6 bases). Germline assignment: CDR1 SGHRS and CDR2 YFSETQ. V was shortened by 3 bases and J by 10 bases, with 20 bases between the two germline ends. The CDR3 has 15 amino acids. The DNA for the CDR3 is TGCGCCAGCAGCTGGGACAATGGTCTTCCTGGGGAGCAGTTCTTC. Translating it yields CASSWDNGLPGEQFF.

V gene TRBV7-2 combines with J gene TRBJ1-2; a possible D gene is TRBD1 (5 bases). CDR1 is SGHTA and CDR2 is FQGNSA in the germline V gene. This CDR3 spans 12 amino acids. V was cut by 5 bases and J by 8 bases, with 12 bases left in between. CDR3 bases: TGTGCCAGCAGCGCCGGGACTTTCGGCTACACCTTC. The encoded protein is CASSAGTFGYTF.

This chain connects TRBV27 to TRBJ1-1, with 7 bases that match TRBD1. Trimming took 1 base from V and 3 from J; bases not matched to a gene: 5. Germline V gives CDR1 MNHEY, CDR2 SMNVEV (reference sequence). This CDR3 has 15 residues. This chain's CDR3 is CASSLLDRVDTEAFF. The CDR3 DNA is TGTGCCAGCAGTTTATTAGACAGGGTGGACACTGAAGCTTTCTTT.

The rearrangement links TRBV18 to TRBJ2-7; 7 nucleotides align to TRBD2. There are 14 residues in the CDR3. V lost 4 bases and J lost 3; bases outside the gene matches: 6. Per the germline V gene, CDR1 is KGHSH and CDR2 is LQKENI. The CDR3 loop is CASSRAGRHYEQYF. DNA of the CDR3: TGTGCCAGCTCACGAGCGGGACGGCACTACGAGCAGTACTTC.

V and J are TRBV7-9 and TRBJ2-7, with TRBD2 matching 12 bases. The junction had 7 bases not matched to a gene; V was cut back by 0 bases and J by 4 bases. Germline CDR1 SEHNR, CDR2 FQNEAQ (reference sequence). This CDR3 region has 17 residues. The CDR3 here is CASSLARGLAGAYEQYF. In DNA form, the CDR3 reads TGTGCCAGCAGCTTAGCGAGGGGACTAGCGGGTGCGTACGAGCAGTACTTC. The entire variable domain, with the rest obtained from reference TRBV7-9 and TRBJ2-7, is as follows: DTGVSQNPRHKITKRGQNVTFRCDPISEHNRLYWYRQTLGQGPEFLTYFQNEAQLEKSRLLSDRFSAERPKGSFSTLEIQRTEQGDSAMYLCASSLARGLAGAYEQYFGPGTRLTVT.

This chain joins TRBV6-5 and TRBJ1-2; 8 bases align to TRBD1. V was pared by 2 bases and J by 0 bases, with 2 bases of the junction left unmatched. The germline V gene encodes CDR1 MNHEY and CDR2 SVGAGI. The length of the CDR3 is 15 residues. The DNA of the CDR3 is TGTGCCAGCAGTTACACAGGGGGGCCTAACTATGGCTACACCTTC. Residues: CASSYTGGPNYGYTF.

This clone was detected only once. The CDR3 nucleotides read TGTGCCAGTAGAGCGCAGGGGGCGCGGCTGAATTCACCCCTCCACTTT. Translation gives CASRAQGARLNSPLHF. V gene TRBV19 combines with J gene TRBJ1-6; 8 bases agree with TRBD1. The CDR3 consists of 16 residues. After removal of 6 bases from V and 7 bases from J, the junction contained 11 bases not matched to a gene. Germline V lookup: CDR1 LNHDA, CDR2 SQIVND (reference sequence).

This chain connects TRBV28 to TRBJ1-2; no definite D call. Germline V gene data show CDR1 as MDHEN and CDR2 as SYDVKM. Trimming left V 2 bases short and J 3 bases short, with 10 bases between. The CDR3 totals 14 residues. CDR3: CASSLEGFDYGYTF. As DNA, the CDR3 is TGTGCCAGCAGTTTAGAGGGTTTTGACTATGGCTACACCTTC.

This chain connects TRBV14 to TRBJ1-3, with no clear D. Germline loops: CDR1 SGHDN, CDR2 FVKESK. Trimming removed 4 bases from V and 0 bases from J, with 10 bases in between. CDR3 length equals 15 residues. The CDR3, as DNA: TGTGCCAGCAGCCTACTCTTAAACTCTGGAAACACCATATATTTT. Translated, it gives CASSLLLNSGNTIYF. The variable domain in full, with the rest retrieved from reference TRBV14 and TRBJ1-3, is EAGVTQFPSHSVIEKGQTVTLRCDPISGHDNLYWYRRVMGKEIKFLLHFVKESKQDESGMPNNRFLAERTGGTYSTLKVQPAELEDSGVYFCASSLLLNSGNTIYFGEGSWLTVV.

As DNA, the CDR3 is TGTGCCAGCCAAGCGGAGGGGGGGTATGGCTACACCTTC. It codes for CASQAEGGYGYTF. V usage is TRBV7-6 and J usage is TRBJ1-2; tentatively, D is TRBD1 (6 bases). Trimming took 8 bases from V and 5 from J, leaving 15 bases between them. CDR1 and CDR2 (germline): SGHVS, FNYEAQ. The CDR3 is 13 amino acids.

The rearrangement joins TRBV5-4 to TRBJ2-1; 12 nucleotides line up with TRBD2. Losses at the gene ends were 4 bases for V and 4 bases for J; bases not matched to a gene: 15. Germline CDR1 reads SGHNT; CDR2 reads YYREEE (reference sequence). CDR3 length: 19 amino acids. The CDR3 reads CASSTGLASGGARYNEQFF. The CDR3, as DNA: TGTGCCAGCAGCACTGGGCTCGCTAGCGGGGGGGCTCGGTACAATGAGCAGTTCTTC.

V gene TRBV6-5 combines with J gene TRBJ1-2, with 7 bases matching TRBD1. Looked up from germline, CDR1 is MNHEY and CDR2 is SVGAGI. V shed 5 bases, J shed 5 bases, and the junction held 5 bases outside the gene matches. The CDR3 covers 13 residues. This CDR3 reads CASSRQGRYGYTF. The CDR3 region has the DNA TGTGCCAGCAGTCGACAGGGTAGATATGGCTACACCTTC.

This sequence joins TRBV6-1 and TRBJ1-3, with 10 bases identical to TRBD1. The V gene end was trimmed by 4 bases and the J gene end by 0 bases; junction bases not matched to a gene: 6. This CDR3 comprises 17 residues. Germline CDR1 and CDR2: MNHNS and SASEGT. CDR3 residues: CASSATGGPLSGNTIYF. CDR3 DNA: TGTGCCAGCAGTGCGACAGGGGGCCCTCTCTCTGGAAACACCATATATTTT.

This chain uses TRBV7-7 with TRBJ2-5, with 8 bases matching TRBD1. J lost 5 bases, V lost 6 bases, and 11 bases had no gene match. The V gene's germline CDR1 is SSHAT and CDR2 FNYEAQ (reference sequence). There are 15 residues in the CDR3. The CDR3 nucleotides are TGTGCCAGCAGTCATAGCCAGGGGGCCCGGGAGACCCAGTACTTC. It yields the protein CASSHSQGARETQYF.